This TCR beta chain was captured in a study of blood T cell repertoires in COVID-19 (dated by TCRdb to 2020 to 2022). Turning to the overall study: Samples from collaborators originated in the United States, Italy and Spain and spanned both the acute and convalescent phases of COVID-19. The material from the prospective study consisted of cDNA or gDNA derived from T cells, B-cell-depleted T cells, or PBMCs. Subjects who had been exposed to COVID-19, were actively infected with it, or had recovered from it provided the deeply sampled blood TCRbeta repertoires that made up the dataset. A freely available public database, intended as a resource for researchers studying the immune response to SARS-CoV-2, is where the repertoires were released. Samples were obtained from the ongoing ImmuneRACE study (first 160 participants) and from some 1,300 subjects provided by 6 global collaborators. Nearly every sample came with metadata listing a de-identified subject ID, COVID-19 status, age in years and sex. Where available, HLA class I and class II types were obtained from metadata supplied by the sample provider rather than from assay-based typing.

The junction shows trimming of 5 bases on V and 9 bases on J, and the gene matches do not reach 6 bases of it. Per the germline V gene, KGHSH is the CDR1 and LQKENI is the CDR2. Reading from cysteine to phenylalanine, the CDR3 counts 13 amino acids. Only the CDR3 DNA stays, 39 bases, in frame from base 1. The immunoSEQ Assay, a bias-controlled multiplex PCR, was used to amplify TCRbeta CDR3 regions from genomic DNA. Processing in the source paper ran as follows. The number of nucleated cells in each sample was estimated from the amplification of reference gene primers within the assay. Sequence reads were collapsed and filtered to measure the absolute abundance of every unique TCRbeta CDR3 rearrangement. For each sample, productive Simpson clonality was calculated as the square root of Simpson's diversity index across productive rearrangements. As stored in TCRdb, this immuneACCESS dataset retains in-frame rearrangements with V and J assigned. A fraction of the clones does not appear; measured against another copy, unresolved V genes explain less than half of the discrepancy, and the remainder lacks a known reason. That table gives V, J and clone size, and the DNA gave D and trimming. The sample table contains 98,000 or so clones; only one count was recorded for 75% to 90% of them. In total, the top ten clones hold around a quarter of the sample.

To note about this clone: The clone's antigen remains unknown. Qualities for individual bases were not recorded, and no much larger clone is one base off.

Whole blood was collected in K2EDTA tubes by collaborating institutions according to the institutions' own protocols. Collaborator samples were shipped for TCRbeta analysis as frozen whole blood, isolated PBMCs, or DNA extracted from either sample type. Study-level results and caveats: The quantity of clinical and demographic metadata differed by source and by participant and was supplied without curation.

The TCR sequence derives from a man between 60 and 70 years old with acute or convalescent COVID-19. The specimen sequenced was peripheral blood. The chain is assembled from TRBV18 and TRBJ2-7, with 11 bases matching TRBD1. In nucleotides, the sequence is TGTGCCAGCTCAACGCCGGGACAGGGGGGGCAGTACTTC. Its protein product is CASSTPGQGGQYF.